The 17 T cell receptor beta chains reported below all come from one sample, sequenced in a study of regulatory T cells in long-lasting Graves disease. Time point in this sample: newly diagnosed GD, antithyroid drugs for less than 3 months. RNA from PBMCs was the source of the TCR library. The TCR beta library used iRepertoire HTBI primers with Arm-PCR amplification of CDR3. Via MiXCR, TCRdb re-called the multiplex PCR reads, giving one row per CDR3 protein. In the table there are roughly 250,000 distinct CDR3 sequences, around 19% of which are singletons. Another study also made use of these data, one on T cells in Graves' hyperthyroidism and ophthalmopathy.

Sample: peripheral blood mononuclear cells (PBMCs), taken at new diagnosis, from a patient treated with antithyroid drugs. The receptors here all came from a woman aged 25-40 years with Graves disease.

This clonotype was observed many times. The chain has TRBV5-6 and TRBJ1-5, with TRBD1 as a possible D gene (5 bases). The CDR3 totals 17 residues. Germline CDR1 reads SGHDT; CDR2 reads YYEEEE. Trimming removed 4 bases at V and 3 bases at J, with 20 bases between. The CDR3 DNA is TGTGCCAGCAGCCTAAGCCCTACCGGGACGTACAATCAGCCCCAGCATTTT. Translated: CASSLSPTGTYNQPQHF.

This chain joins TRBV5-1 and TRBJ2-7, with D possibly matching TRBD2 (5 bases). V was cut by 0 bases and J by 4 bases, with 14 bases left in between. The CDR3 sequence is 15 residues long. CDR1 SGHRS and CDR2 YFSETQ come from the germline V gene. The CDR3 here is CASSLGGAFMYEQYF. DNA of the CDR3: TGCGCCAGCAGCTTGGGGGGAGCTTTTATGTACGAGCAGTACTTC.

This clonotype was observed many times. The chain recombines TRBV9 with TRBJ2-2, with TRBD1 matching over 7 bases. CDR1 SGDLS and CDR2 YYNGEE come from the germline V gene. This CDR3 has 13 amino acids. J was trimmed by 4 bases and V by 5 bases; bases with no gene match: 2. CDR3 in DNA: TGTGCCAGCAGAGGGGGCCGCACCGGGGAGCTGTTTTTT. Translation: CASRGGRTGELFF.

There are a few counts of this clonotype. A much larger clone lies one base from this, so it may be a read error. The chain joins TRBV7-6 to TRBJ1-2, with 8 bases matching TRBD1. This CDR3 spans 15 amino acids. Per the germline V gene, CDR1 is SGHVS and CDR2 is FNYEAQ. CDR3 residues: CVSSGTGQGGDGYTF. The CDR3 DNA is TGTGTCAGCAGCGGAACAGGACAGGGAGGTGATGGCTACACCTTC. Complete variable domain (other parts from reference TRBV7-6 and TRBJ1-2): GAGVSQSPRYKVTKRGQDVALRCDPISGHVSLYWYRQALGQGPEFLTYFNYEAQQDKSGLPNDRFSAERPEGSISTLTIQRTEQRDSAMYRCVSSGTGQGGDGYTFGSGTRLTVV.

The chain has TRBV18 and TRBJ2-7; 11 bases are shared with TRBD1. The CDR3 has 14 residues. V lost 4 bases, J lost 6 bases, and 5 bases stayed unmatched. Germline-derived CDR1 and CDR2 are KGHSH and LQKENI. The CDR3 nucleotides are TGTGCCAGCTCACTAGGACAGGGGGCTGCCGAGCAGTACTTC. As protein: CASSLGQGAAEQYF.

This sequence joins TRBV10-3 and TRBJ2-1, with 15 bases matching TRBD2. Trimming at V came to 4 bases and at J to 0 bases, leaving 7 bases not matched to a gene. The CDR3 extends over 19 amino acids. CDR1 is ENHRY, CDR2 SYGVKD, per germline. The DNA for the CDR3 is TGTGCCATCAGTGGGGGGACTAGCGGGGGGCCCAGCTCCTACAATGAGCAGTTCTTC. It is translated as CAISGGTSGGPSSYNEQFF.

This clonotype was observed at least ten times. The rearrangement links TRBV29-1 to TRBJ2-7; no definite D call. V lost 7 bases and J lost 3, with 10 bases in between. The CDR3 runs 11 residues. Per the germline V gene, CDR1 is SQVTM and CDR2 is ANQGSEA. The CDR3 DNA reads TGCAGCGCTGGATTCAGCTACGAGCAGTACTTC. Encoded protein: CSAGFSYEQYF.

Turning to this clonotype: A read error is likely, as this CDR3 ends without the conserved phenylalanine or tryptophan. This chain connects TRBV11-2 to TRBJ2-2; no firm D call. CDR1 SGHAT and CDR2 FQNNGV come from the germline V gene. This CDR3 has 15 residues. The V end was cut by 5 bases, the J end by 3 bases, with 13 bases between. CDR3 sequence reads: CASSPTDGHTGELFL. In DNA form, the CDR3 reads TGTGCCAGCAGCCCTACAGACGGTCACACCGGGGAGCTGTTTCTT.

This clonotype has a single count. This may be a read error: a much more frequent sequence differs by one nucleotide. The missing conserved phenylalanine or tryptophan at the end of this CDR3 makes a read error likely. This chain uses TRBV5-5 with TRBJ1-3, with TRBD1 matching over 8 bases. The V segment lost 5 bases and the J segment 4 bases; nucleotides outside the gene matches: 5. The V gene's germline CDR1 is SGHKS and CDR2 YYEKEE (reference sequence). The CDR3 has 14 residues. The DNA of the CDR3 is TGTGCCAGCAGGAGAGACAGGGGAGGAAACACCATATATTCT. It yields the protein CASRRDRGGNTIYS.

This clonotype has a count of ten or more. The rearrangement joins TRBV5-1 to TRBJ2-1; TRBD2 is a possible D gene (7 bases). The length of the CDR3 is 15 residues. Germline V gives CDR1 SGHRS, CDR2 YFSETQ. V gave up 0 bases and J gave up 6 bases, with 13 bases separating them. The CDR3 DNA reads as TGCGCCAGCAGCTTGGAGGCGGGGGCGTTCAATGAGCAGTTCTTC. Amino acids: CASSLEAGAFNEQFF.

The chain employs TRBV6-2 or TRBV6-3 and TRBJ1-2, with 9 bases matching TRBD1. V lost 2 bases and J lost 7; bases outside the gene matches: 8. CDR3 length equals 15 residues. Germline V gives CDR1 MNHEY, CDR2 SVGEGT. The DNA for the CDR3 is TGTGCCAGCAGTTACCACAGGGGGCGGCGATCTGGCTACACCTTC. Translated: CASSYHRGRRSGYTF.

This clonotype was detected many times. This rearrangement joins TRBV3-1 to TRBJ2-2; perhaps TRBD2 as D (6 bases). Trimming left V 2 bases short and J 0 bases short, with 13 bases between. Germline CDR1 and CDR2: LGHDT and YNNKEL (reference sequence). This CDR3 region has 17 residues. DNA of the CDR3: TGTGCCAGCAGCCAACCCGGAGGGACTGCGAACACCGGGGAGCTGTTTTTT. This encodes CASSQPGGTANTGELFF.

The V gene is TRBV12-3 or TRBV12-4, the J gene TRBJ2-3; TRBD2 aligns across 10 bases. J gave up 3 bases and V 1 base, and 13 bases lay outside the gene matches. CDR3 length: 19 residues. CDR3 in amino acids: CASSLESSGSGSGTDTQYF. The DNA for the CDR3 is TGTGCCAGCAGTTTAGAGTCTAGCGGGAGTGGAAGCGGAACAGATACGCAGTATTTT.

This clonotype was observed many times. This chain joins TRBV20-1 and TRBJ1-2, with a possible D match to TRBD1 (6 bases). The CDR3 loop spans 13 amino acids. Germline CDR1 and CDR2: DFQATT and SNEGSKA (reference sequence). Trimming shortened V by 3 bases and J by 2 bases, and 10 bases separated the two germline ends. The CDR3 here is CSASEGVNYGYTF. CDR3 in DNA: TGCAGTGCTAGTGAGGGGGTAAACTATGGCTACACCTTC.

The table lists this clonotype with many counts. This sequence joins TRBV20-1 and TRBJ1-4, with D perhaps matching TRBD1 (5 bases). V gave up 5 bases and J gave up 6 bases, with 19 bases separating them. The germline V gene encodes CDR1 DFQATT and CDR2 SNEGSKA (reference sequence). The CDR3 loop spans 15 amino acids. CDR3 region: CSARNSREPHEKLFF. In DNA, the CDR3 is TGCAGTGCTCGAAACTCCAGGGAACCCCATGAAAAACTGTTTTTT.

The chain combines TRBV11-3 with TRBJ2-7, with D maybe TRBD2 (7 bases). This CDR3 is 13 amino acids long. V gave up 3 bases and J gave up 6 bases, with 12 bases separating them. Germline V lookup: CDR1 SGHNT, CDR2 YENEEA. CDR3 region: CASSLGGGAEQYF. The CDR3, as DNA: TGTGCCAGCAGCTTGGGAGGGGGGGCCGAGCAGTACTTC.

In its sample, this clonotype was seen many times. The rearrangement uses TRBV6-1 and TRBJ1-6; a weak D match, TRBD1 (5 bases). Germline V gives CDR1 MNHNS, CDR2 SASEGT. V gave up 1 base and J gave up 11 bases, with 12 bases separating them. The CDR3 is 14 residues long. CDR3 nucleotide sequence: TGTGCCAGCAGTGAAGGGAGGGGAAATCCACCCCTCCACTTT. It is translated as CASSEGRGNPPLHF.